This TCR beta chain was captured by sequencing in a study of a mutant IDH1 vaccine in newly diagnosed glioma. Turning to the study itself: Vaccinations were initiated 4-6 weeks following radiotherapy alone, or were given together with temozolomide cycles. General study results and limits: Among all patients, vaccine-induced immune responses occurred in around 94%.

Points on this clone: Antigen specificity is unknown.

Some clones are missing from TCRdb's copy, which holds only in-frame ones; the method was immunoSEQ multiplex PCR. The repertoire holds about 26,000 clones, with less than 90% as singletons. The CDR3 is 11 residues long. The germline V gene encodes CDR1 SGHNT and CDR2 YYREEE (reference sequence). V was cut by 0 bases and J by 3 bases, with 0 bases left in between. Stated time point: week 35, safety follow-up. Mutant IDH1 20-mer peptide, at 300 ug, made up each vaccine dose, with topical imiquimod. This receptor was taken from a man aged 30-40 years with glioma. The source material was PBMCs, sampled from a glioma patient whose treatment included an IDH1 peptide vaccine. This chain links TRBV5-4 with TRBJ2-5, with no clear D. CDR3: CASSLEETQYF. CDR3 bases: TGTGCCAGCAGCTTGGAAGAGACCCAGTACTTC.